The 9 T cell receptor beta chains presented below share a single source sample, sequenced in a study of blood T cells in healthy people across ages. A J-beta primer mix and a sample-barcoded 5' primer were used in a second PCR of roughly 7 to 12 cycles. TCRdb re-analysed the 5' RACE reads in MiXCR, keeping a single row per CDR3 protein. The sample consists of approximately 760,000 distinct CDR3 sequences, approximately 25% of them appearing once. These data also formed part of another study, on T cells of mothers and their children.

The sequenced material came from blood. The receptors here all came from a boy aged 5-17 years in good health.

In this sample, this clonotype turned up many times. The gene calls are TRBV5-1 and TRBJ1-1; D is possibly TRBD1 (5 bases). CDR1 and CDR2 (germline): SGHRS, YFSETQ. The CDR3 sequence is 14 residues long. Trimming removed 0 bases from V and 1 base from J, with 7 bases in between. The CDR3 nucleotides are TGCGCCAGCAGCTTGGGACAGTCGAACACTGAAGCTTTCTTT. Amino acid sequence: CASSLGQSNTEAFF. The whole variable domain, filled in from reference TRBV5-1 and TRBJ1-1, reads KAGVTQTPRYLIKTRGQQVTLSCSPISGHRSVSWYQQTPGQGLQFLFEYFSETQRNKGNFPGRFSGRQFSNSRSEMNVSTLELGDSALYLCASSLGQSNTEAFFGQGTRLTVV.

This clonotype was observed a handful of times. The CDR3, as DNA: TGTGCCAGCAGCTCCCCCGCTAGCGGAGCTTTAGAGCAGTACTTC. As protein: CASSSPASGALEQYF. The J gene is TRBJ2-7, the V gene TRBV13; 7 bases line up with TRBD2. There are 15 residues in the CDR3. The ends lost 4 bases at V and 7 bases at J; junction bases unmatched: 13. Germline V gene sequence: CDR1 PRHDT, CDR2 FYEKMQ (reference sequence).

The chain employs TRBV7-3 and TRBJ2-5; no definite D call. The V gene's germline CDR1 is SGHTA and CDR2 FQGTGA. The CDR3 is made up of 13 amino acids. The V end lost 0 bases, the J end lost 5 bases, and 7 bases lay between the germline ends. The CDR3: CASSLTTRETQYF. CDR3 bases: TGTGCCAGCAGCTTAACTACTCGGGAGACCCAGTACTTC.

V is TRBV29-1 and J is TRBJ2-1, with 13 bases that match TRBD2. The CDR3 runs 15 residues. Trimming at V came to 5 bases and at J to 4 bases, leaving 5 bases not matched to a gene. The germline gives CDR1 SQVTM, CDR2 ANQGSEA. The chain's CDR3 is CSVTGLAGAYNEQFF. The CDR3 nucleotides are TGCAGCGTTACCGGACTAGCGGGAGCATACAATGAGCAGTTCTTC.

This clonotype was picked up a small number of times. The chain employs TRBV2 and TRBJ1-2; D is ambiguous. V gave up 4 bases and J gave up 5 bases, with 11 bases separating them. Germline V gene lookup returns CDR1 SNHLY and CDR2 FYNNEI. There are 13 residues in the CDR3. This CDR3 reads CASSVEGNYGYTF. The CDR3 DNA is TGTGCCAGCAGTGTCGAAGGAAATTATGGCTACACCTTC.

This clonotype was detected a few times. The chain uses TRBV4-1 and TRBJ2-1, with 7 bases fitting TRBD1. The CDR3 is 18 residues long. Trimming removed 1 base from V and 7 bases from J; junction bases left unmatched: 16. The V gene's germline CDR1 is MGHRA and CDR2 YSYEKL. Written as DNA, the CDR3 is TGCGCCAGCAGCCAAGCAGGGGGAAGTAAGGTTAGATTGAATGAGCAGTTCTTC. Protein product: CASSQAGGSKVRLNEQFF.

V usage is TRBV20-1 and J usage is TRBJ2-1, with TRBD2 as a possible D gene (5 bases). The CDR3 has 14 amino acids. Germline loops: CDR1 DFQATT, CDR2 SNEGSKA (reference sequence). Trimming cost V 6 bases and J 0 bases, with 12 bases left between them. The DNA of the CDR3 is TGCAGTGCGCCGACTACCAGCTCCTACAATGAGCAGTTCTTC. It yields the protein CSAPTTSSYNEQFF.

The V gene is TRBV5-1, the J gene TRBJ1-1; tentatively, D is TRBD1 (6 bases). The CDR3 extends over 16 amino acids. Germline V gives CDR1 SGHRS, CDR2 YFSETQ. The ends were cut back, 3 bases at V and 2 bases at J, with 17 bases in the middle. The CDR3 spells CASSWDSEGGNTEAFF. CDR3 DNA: TGCGCCAGCAGCTGGGATAGTGAGGGGGGAAACACTGAAGCTTTCTTT. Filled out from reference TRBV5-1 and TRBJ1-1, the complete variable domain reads KAGVTQTPRYLIKTRGQQVTLSCSPISGHRSVSWYQQTPGQGLQFLFEYFSETQRNKGNFPGRFSGRQFSNSRSEMNVSTLELGDSALYLCASSWDSEGGNTEAFFGQGTRLTVV.

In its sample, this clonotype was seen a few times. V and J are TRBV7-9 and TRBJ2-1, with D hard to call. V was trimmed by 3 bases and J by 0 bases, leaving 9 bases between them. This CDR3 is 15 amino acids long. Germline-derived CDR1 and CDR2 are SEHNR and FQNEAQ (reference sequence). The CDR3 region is CASSLSASSYNEQFF. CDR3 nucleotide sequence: TGTGCCAGCAGCTTGTCTGCAAGCTCCTACAATGAGCAGTTCTTC.